Each of the 26 T cell receptor beta chains below was sequenced from the same sample in a study of T-cell memory formation after mild COVID-19. TCRdb called the 5' RACE reads again in MiXCR, with one record for every CDR3 protein. The profile covers about 430,000 distinct CDR3 sequences, with more than 20% appearing a single time and around 8.7% taken by the ten largest. Sequenced material: PBMCs or a T cell subset sorted from them (not recorded which). The receptors were sampled from an adult woman who had mild COVID-19 (a few samples of this study predate the infection). Cell type and time point are not known.

The chain employs TRBV12-3 or TRBV12-4 and TRBJ2-1; 12 bases line up with TRBD1. There are 16 residues in the CDR3. V gave up 6 bases and J gave up 7 bases; unmatched junction bases: 10. DNA of the CDR3: TGTGCCAGCAGCCCGGGGCCGGGACAGGGGGCGAATGAGCAGTTCTTC. The encoded protein is CASSPGPGQGANEQFF.

J is TRBJ2-7 and V is TRBV6-2 or TRBV6-3; weak D call: TRBD2 (6 bases). Trimming shortened V by 7 bases and J by 2 bases, and 12 bases separated the two germline ends. Germline lookup yields CDR1 MNHEY and CDR2 SVGEGT. This CDR3 comprises 13 residues. The DNA for the CDR3 is TGTGCCAGCACTCAGCGGGTCGCCTACGAGCAGTACTTC. It is translated as CASTQRVAYEQYF.

This clonotype was counted only a few times. A clone one base away is much larger, so this may be a read error. The missing conserved phenylalanine or tryptophan at the end of this CDR3 makes a read error likely. Written as DNA, the CDR3 is TGCAGCGTTGCCCGGGACACACAAAACTATGGCTACACCTTA. Translating gives CSVARDTQNYGYTL. V gene TRBV29-1 combines with J gene TRBJ1-2; the D gene is possibly TRBD1 (6 bases). Germline V gives CDR1 SQVTM, CDR2 ANQGSEA. Trimming removed 4 bases from V and 2 bases from J, with 14 bases in between. This CDR3 spans 14 amino acids.

V usage is TRBV5-1 and J usage is TRBJ2-7, with 9 bases aligning to TRBD1. V lost 0 bases and J lost 0; bases outside the gene matches: 7. This CDR3 region has 17 residues. Germline CDR1 SGHRS, CDR2 YFSETQ. CDR3 DNA: TGCGCCAGCAGCTTGGCCCTCAGACAGGGGGACTCCTACGAGCAGTACTTC. Translated: CASSLALRQGDSYEQYF.

This clonotype appeared many times. V is TRBV27 and J is TRBJ1-6, with a weak D call TRBD1 (5 bases). Germline V gene lookup returns CDR1 MNHEY and CDR2 SMNVEV (reference sequence). This CDR3 region has 15 residues. Trimming removed 5 bases from V and 4 bases from J, with 12 bases in between. Written as DNA, the CDR3 is TGTGCCAGCAGTCCAAGGCGGGGGTATAATTCACCCCTCCACTTT. This gives the protein CASSPRRGYNSPLHF.

The chain uses TRBV6-4 and TRBJ2-3, with TRBD2 identical over 7 bases. Germline values: CDR1 MRHNA, CDR2 SNTAGT. V shed 0 bases and J 8 bases; nucleotides not matched to a gene: 2. The CDR3 length is 13 residues. The CDR3 region is CASSDSPGGTQYF. As DNA, the CDR3 is TGTGCCAGCAGTGACTCGCCGGGGGGTACGCAGTATTTT.

The chain links TRBV6-1 to TRBJ1-2, with 9 bases that match TRBD1. The germline CDR1 and CDR2 sequences are MNHNS and SASEGT. The CDR3 sequence is 15 residues long. Germline trimming cut 7 bases from V and 4 bases from J; bases unmatched to any gene: 10. The CDR3, as DNA: TGTGCCAGCATTCCTAGACAGGGGGGTGGCTATGGCTACACCTTC. Its protein is CASIPRQGGGYGYTF.

J is TRBJ1-6 and V is TRBV7-9; D ambiguous. The CDR3 length is 14 residues. V lost 2 bases and J 7 bases, leaving 9 bases between the germline ends. Germline CDR1 is SEHNR and CDR2 is FQNEAQ (reference sequence). The CDR3 DNA reads TGTGCCAGCAGCTTAAAGACATCCAATTCACCCCTCCACTTT. Translation: CASSLKTSNSPLHF.

Details on this clonotype: An end of the junction differs from the germline gene, which may be a read error. The chain has TRBV5-1 and TRBJ1-5; TRBD1 might be the D (6 bases). CDR1 SGHRS and CDR2 YFSETQ come from the germline V gene. This CDR3 region has 14 residues. Here the CDR3 reads CASSLGTSNQPQHF. The CDR3 DNA sequence: TGTGCCAGCAGCTTGGGGACAAGCAATCAGCCCCAGCATTTT.

This clonotype was observed at least ten times. The chain couples TRBV7-9 to TRBJ2-7, with D possibly being TRBD1 (6 bases). Germline V gives CDR1 SEHNR, CDR2 FQNEAQ (reference sequence). This CDR3 has 14 residues. Trimming took 3 bases from V and 0 from J, leaving 9 bases between them. CDR3 in amino acids: CASSFGQPSYEQYF. DNA for the CDR3: TGTGCCAGCAGCTTTGGACAGCCCTCCTACGAGCAGTACTTC.

The genes are TRBV2 and TRBJ2-7, with TRBD2 identical over 11 bases. The CDR3 has 12 amino acids. From germline, CDR1 is SNHLY and CDR2 FYNNEI. J was trimmed by 6 bases and V by 7 bases; bases with no gene match: 2. CDR3: CASTTSGTEQYF. The CDR3 coding sequence is TGTGCCAGCACGACTAGCGGGACCGAGCAGTACTTC.

The chain couples TRBV29-1 to TRBJ2-2; 10 bases align to TRBD2. The ends lost 7 bases at V and 2 bases at J; junction bases unmatched: 4. The CDR3 loop spans 14 amino acids. Germline V gene lookup returns CDR1 SQVTM and CDR2 ANQGSEA. Here the CDR3 DNA reads TGCAGCGGGGAACTAGCGGGAAACACCGGGGAGCTGTTTTTT. It translates to CSGELAGNTGELFF.

This chain connects TRBV6-1 to TRBJ1-2; D remains ambiguous. This CDR3 spans 15 amino acids. The ends were cut back, 1 base at V and 2 bases at J, with 11 bases in the middle. Germline V gene lookup returns CDR1 MNHNS and CDR2 SASEGT. The CDR3 here is CASSEVPRANYGYTF. CDR3 DNA: TGTGCCAGCAGTGAAGTGCCAAGGGCGAACTATGGCTACACCTTC.

There are many counts of this clonotype. The rearrangement links TRBV5-6 to TRBJ2-3, with TRBD1 matching over 8 bases. The CDR3 sequence is 15 residues long. Germline CDR1 is SGHDT and CDR2 is YYEEEE. V shed 2 bases and J 3 bases; nucleotides not matched to a gene: 5. CDR3 sequence: CASSFGQGRTDTQYF. The CDR3 nucleotides are TGTGCCAGCAGCTTCGGACAGGGTCGGACAGATACGCAGTATTTT.

This clonotype has more than one count but fewer than ten. The V and J genes are TRBV5-5 and TRBJ2-2; 9 bases align to TRBD2. Germline lookup yields CDR1 SGHKS and CDR2 YYEKEE (reference sequence). This CDR3 region has 16 residues. The V segment lost 0 bases and the J segment 0 bases; nucleotides outside the gene matches: 0. CDR3 sequence reads: CASSLGTSANTGELFF. The CDR3 bases are TGTGCCAGCAGCTTGGGGACTAGCGCGAACACCGGGGAGCTGTTTTTT. The whole variable domain, remainder taken from reference TRBV5-5 and TRBJ2-2, is DAGVTQSPTHLIKTRGQQVTLRCSPISGHKSVSWYQQVLGQGPQFIFQYYEKEERGRGNFPDRFSARQFPNYSSELNVNALLLGDSALYLCASSLGTSANTGELFFGEGSRLTVL.

This clonotype was counted only a few times. The chain employs TRBV20-1 and TRBJ2-1; D possibly corresponds to TRBD2 (5 bases). With 5 bases removed from V and 7 bases from J, the gap between germline ends came to 18 bases. Germline values: CDR1 DFQATT, CDR2 SNEGSKA (reference sequence). The CDR3 is made up of 14 amino acids. CDR3 nucleotides: TGCAGTGCTGGTGCACCGGGGAAGGCTAATGAGCAGTTCTTC. This translates into CSAGAPGKANEQFF.

The V gene is TRBV6-5, the J gene TRBJ2-5, with D tentatively TRBD1 (7 bases). CDR1 and CDR2 (germline): MNHEY, SVGAGI. This CDR3 is built from 16 residues. V gave up 0 bases and J gave up 7 bases, with 18 bases separating them. This CDR3 is CASSYSNYRGGGTQYF. DNA for the CDR3: TGTGCCAGCAGTTACTCGAATTACAGGGGAGGAGGGACCCAGTACTTC.

V usage is TRBV27 and J usage is TRBJ2-5; D is ambiguous. Trimming shortened V by 0 bases and J by 5 bases, and 10 bases separated the two germline ends. CDR3 length equals 14 residues. CDR1 is MNHEY and CDR2 is SMNVEV in the germline V gene (reference sequence). The CDR3 loop reads CASSLSDGWETQYF. In DNA, the CDR3 is TGTGCCAGCAGTTTATCGGACGGGTGGGAGACCCAGTACTTC.

This clonotype was seen a handful of times. The rearrangement uses TRBV7-8 and TRBJ2-7, with D unresolved. The CDR3 spans 14 residues. The ends were cut back, 2 bases at V and 2 bases at J, with 10 bases in the middle. Germline V gene lookup returns CDR1 SGHVS and CDR2 FQNEAQ. As DNA, the CDR3 is TGTGCCAGCAGCTTACTCGGCAGGACCTACGAGCAGTACTTC. This sequence encodes CASSLLGRTYEQYF.

This rearrangement joins TRBV29-1 to TRBJ1-2; TRBD1 aligns across 7 bases. The germline gives CDR1 SQVTM, CDR2 ANQGSEA. The CDR3 runs to 12 residues. V trimming: 3 bases; J trimming: 3 bases; junction bases outside the gene matches: 1. CDR3 residues: CSVDTGDYGYTF. The CDR3 DNA reads as TGCAGCGTTGATACAGGGGACTATGGCTACACCTTC.

In this sample, this clonotype turned up a few times. The gene calls are TRBV11-3 and TRBJ1-2, with 7 bases that match TRBD1. The CDR3 runs to 15 residues. The V gene end was trimmed by 7 bases and the J gene end by 0 bases; junction bases not matched to a gene: 8. Germline CDR1 reads SGHNT; CDR2 reads YENEEA. This chain's CDR3 is CASNGRGNANYGYTF. CDR3 DNA sequence: TGTGCCAGCAATGGCAGGGGGAATGCTAACTATGGCTACACCTTC.

This clonotype turned up a few times. This chain links TRBV5-5 with TRBJ2-5; D tentatively reads TRBD1 or TRBD2 (6 bases each). The V gene's germline CDR1 is SGHKS and CDR2 YYEKEE (reference sequence). V was pared by 0 bases and J by 4 bases, with 10 bases between. CDR3 length: 14 residues. DNA for the CDR3: TGTGCCAGCAGCTTGGTCGGGGGCGGAGAGACCCAGTACTTC. It translates to CASSLVGGGETQYF.

Only a few counts were recorded for this clonotype. The chain is built from TRBV30 and TRBJ2-7; TRBD2 aligns across 8 bases. The CDR3 is 14 residues long. Trimming cost V 1 base and J 5 bases; bases outside gene matches: 7. Germline V gene data show CDR1 as GTSNPN and CDR2 as SVGIG (reference sequence). The CDR3 spells CAWSAGLAGNEQYF. The CDR3 DNA follows: TGTGCCTGGAGTGCGGGGTTAGCGGGAAACGAGCAGTACTTC.

The CDR3 here is CASSVVSVGDEQFF. The CDR3 nucleotides read TGTGCCAGCAGCGTAGTCTCGGTCGGCGATGAGCAGTTCTTC. The V and J genes are TRBV9 and TRBJ2-1; D unresolved. The CDR3 runs to 14 residues. The germline V gene has CDR1 SGDLS and CDR2 YYNGEE. Trimming removed 0 bases at V and 8 bases at J, with 12 bases between.

This clonotype has a handful of counts. The J gene is TRBJ1-2, the V gene TRBV24-1; D is uncertain. Trimming shortened V by 4 bases and J by 4 bases, and 15 bases separated the two germline ends. This CDR3 has 15 amino acids. The germline V gene encodes CDR1 KGHDR and CDR2 SFDVKD. CDR3 loop: CATSDSRPGGYGYTF. The DNA for the CDR3 is TGTGCCACCAGTGACTCCAGACCCGGCGGCTATGGCTACACCTTC.

CDR3 protein: CATSDPQISGVATDTQYF. As DNA, the CDR3 is TGTGCCACCAGTGATCCCCAGATTAGCGGGGTTGCCACAGATACGCAGTATTTT. The V call is TRBV24-1, the J call TRBJ2-3; 8 bases map to TRBD2. Germline V CDR1 and CDR2: KGHDR, SFDVKD. The CDR3 runs 18 residues. Trimming cost V 3 bases and J 2 bases; bases outside gene matches: 12.